Presented here are 19 T cell receptor beta chains from one specimen sequenced in a study of cytomegalovirus exposure and HLA in healthy donors. It was with 60 Vbeta and 13 Jbeta primers that the PCR ran. Profiling relied on immunoSEQ multiplex PCR, and the TCRdb table lists in-frame clones only, not all of them. The sample includes 100,000 to 150,000 clones. Material for sequencing was PBMCs. These receptors were collected from a man between 18 and 29 years old in good health and CMV-seronegative.

V gene TRBV5-6 combines with J gene TRBJ1-1, with TRBD1 matching over 10 bases. With V trimmed by 4 bases and J by 3 bases, 15 bases remained unmatched. The germline CDR1 and CDR2 sequences are SGHDT and YYEEEE. The CDR3 consists of 18 residues. Here the CDR3 reads CASSPPPDRGLGDTEAFF. CDR3 DNA sequence: TGTGCCAGCAGCCCTCCCCCCGACAGGGGGCTAGGCGACACTGAAGCTTTCTTT.

The chain recombines TRBV9 with TRBJ2-1; maybe TRBD2 (7 bases). Germline V gene lookup returns CDR1 SGDLS and CDR2 YYNGEE. With 3 bases removed from V and 5 bases from J, the gap between germline ends came to 21 bases. CDR3 length: 17 amino acids. CDR3 nucleotides: TGTGCCAGCAGCGCCCCCCTTGGGGGAGGGGGAGACAATGAGCAGTTCTTC. Its translation is CASSAPLGGGGDNEQFF.

The chain employs TRBV7-3 and TRBJ2-3; possible D gene TRBD1, 5 bases. The V gene lost 2 bases and the J gene lost 0 bases, with 9 bases spanning the gap. Germline assignment: CDR1 SGHTA and CDR2 FQGTGA. This CDR3 contains 15 residues. Here the CDR3 reads CASSLGRASTDTQYF. CDR3 in DNA: TGTGCCAGCAGCTTAGGCAGGGCAAGCACAGATACGCAGTATTTT.

The chain recombines TRBV27 with TRBJ2-3; 7 bases are a match to TRBD2. The CDR3 runs 14 residues. CDR1 is MNHEY, CDR2 SMNVEV, per germline (reference sequence). Unmatched junction bases numbered 5, after V lost 4 bases and J lost 4 bases. The CDR3 nucleotides read TGTGCCAGCAGTTGGACTAGTTCATCAGATACGCAGTATTTT. Translation: CASSWTSSSDTQYF.

The rearrangement joins TRBV5-4 to TRBJ1-2; 7 bases align to TRBD1. This CDR3 is 15 amino acids long. The germline V gene encodes CDR1 SGHNT and CDR2 YYREEE (reference sequence). V lost 2 bases to trimming and J lost 0 bases; unmatched junction nucleotides: 4. The CDR3 nucleotides are TGTGCCAGCAGCTTAGGGGGCGCCGCTAACTATGGCTACACCTTC. Translation: CASSLGGAANYGYTF.

Worth noting for this clone: The junction shows a germline mismatch at one end, possibly a read error. The chain recombines TRBV6-6 with TRBJ2-3; 7 nucleotides align to TRBD2. The CDR3 contains 13 residues. From germline, CDR1 is MNHNY and CDR2 SVGAGI (reference sequence). CDR3 in amino acids: CASSTGLPDPGGF. As DNA, the CDR3 is TGTGCCAGCAGTACGGGACTCCCAGACCCCGGGGGGTTT.

V is TRBV7-3 and J is TRBJ2-2; the match to TRBD2 covers 16 bases. J lost 8 bases, V lost 6 bases, and 12 bases had no gene match. The germline V gene has CDR1 SGHTA and CDR2 FQGTGA. The CDR3 length is 18 residues. CDR3 DNA: TGTGCCAGCAGACGACCATCGGGACTAGCGGGGGGGCAAGGGGAGCTGTTTTTT. It encodes CASRRPSGLAGGQGELFF.

The chain combines TRBV7-2 with TRBJ1-1, with D unclear. The germline gives CDR1 SGHTA, CDR2 FQGNSA. With 5 bases removed from V and 7 bases from J, the gap between germline ends came to 17 bases. There are 14 residues in the CDR3. The CDR3 loop reads CASSPLARGIEAFF. The CDR3 coding sequence is TGTGCCAGCAGCCCGCTTGCCCGGGGAATTGAAGCTTTCTTT.

This chain joins TRBV4-1 and TRBJ1-6; TRBD1 matches at 10 bases. The length of the CDR3 is 15 residues. Trimming at V came to 8 bases and at J to 6 bases, leaving 7 bases not matched to a gene. Germline CDR1 MGHRA, CDR2 YSYEKL. The CDR3 region is CASSIRTGGNSPLHF. CDR3 nucleotides: TGCGCCAGCTCCATTAGGACAGGGGGTAATTCACCCCTCCACTTT.

This rearrangement joins TRBV29-1 to TRBJ1-3; D ambiguous. The CDR3 contains 13 residues. Trimming took 1 base from V and 9 from J, leaving 13 bases between them. Per the germline V gene, CDR1 is SQVTM and CDR2 is ANQGSEA. CDR3 protein: CSVEGGLKSTIYF. CDR3 DNA sequence: TGCAGCGTTGAAGGCGGACTGAAAAGCACCATATATTTT.

The chain carries TRBV5-1 and TRBJ2-1, with D possibly TRBD2 on 7 matching bases. V lost 6 bases to trimming and J lost 5 bases, with 21 bases between them. From germline, CDR1 is SGHRS and CDR2 YFSETQ. CDR3 length equals 16 residues. CDR3 sequence: CASTPAGASGHNEQFF. The CDR3 DNA reads as TGCGCCAGCACCCCGGCAGGGGCTAGCGGACACAATGAGCAGTTCTTC.

The chain has TRBV19 and TRBJ1-2, with 7 bases identical to TRBD1. J gave up 7 bases and V 3 bases, and 8 bases lay outside the gene matches. Germline V gives CDR1 LNHDA, CDR2 SQIVND (reference sequence). The CDR3 spans 14 residues. The CDR3, as DNA: TGTGCCAGTAGTATCCTCAGGACAGGTTTTGGCTACACCTTC. This gives the protein CASSILRTGFGYTF.

This chain uses TRBV5-1 with TRBJ2-3, with D possibly TRBD1 on 6 matching bases. Deletions cut 4 bases from V and 0 bases from J, with 15 bases between. The CDR3 runs to 16 residues. Germline assignment: CDR1 SGHRS and CDR2 YFSETQ. CDR3 residues: CASSPTGTTSTDTQYF. In DNA form, the CDR3 reads TGCGCCAGCAGCCCAACCGGGACAACTAGCACAGATACGCAGTATTTT.

V is TRBV7-9 and J is TRBJ2-5, with D perhaps TRBD2 (6 bases). The J call is uncertain, as TRBJ2-7 better fits the DNA end. CDR3 size: 13 residues. Looked up from germline, CDR1 is SEHNR and CDR2 is FQNEAQ (reference sequence). The CDR3 protein is CASSSGTFYEQYF. The CDR3 DNA reads TGTGCCAGCAGCTCGGGGACTTTTTACGAGCAGTACTTC.

The chain employs TRBV19 and TRBJ2-7; 7 bases align to TRBD1. The trim removed 5 bases at V and 3 bases at J, leaving 7 bases unmatched. CDR1 and CDR2 (germline): LNHDA, SQIVND (reference sequence). The CDR3 runs 14 residues. The CDR3: CASSDSRGSYEQYF. The CDR3 coding sequence is TGTGCCAGTAGTGACTCCAGGGGGAGCTACGAGCAGTACTTC.

In nucleotides, the CDR3 is TGTGCCAGCAGTACCCGGACAGGGGCTAACTATGGCTACACCTTC. Encoded protein: CASSTRTGANYGYTF. This chain uses TRBV6-5 with TRBJ1-2; 9 positions agree with TRBD1. Germline CDR1 is MNHEY and CDR2 is SVGAGI. Losses at the gene ends were 5 bases for V and 0 bases for J; bases not matched to a gene: 4. The CDR3 length is 15 residues.

The chain employs TRBV2 and TRBJ2-5; D is perhaps TRBD2 (6 bases). This CDR3 spans 15 amino acids. Germline CDR1 SNHLY, CDR2 FYNNEI. V lost 6 bases and J 4 bases, leaving 18 bases between the germline ends. The DNA of the CDR3 is TGTGCCAGCAGGGTAACTTGGGGGGTCGTAGAGACCCAGTACTTC. Residues: CASRVTWGVVETQYF.

As for this clone: Other DNA sequences within the sample encode an identical CDR3. The chain links TRBV6-5 to TRBJ1-5; no firm D call. Deletions cut 0 bases from V and 3 bases from J, with 9 bases between. The CDR3 runs to 15 residues. Germline loops: CDR1 MNHEY, CDR2 SVGAGI. The CDR3 loop reads CASSYSGGDNQPQHF. CDR3 nucleotide sequence: TGTGCCAGCAGTTACTCTGGCGGGGACAATCAGCCCCAGCATTTT.

J is TRBJ2-7 and V is TRBV28, with TRBD1 matching over 9 bases. CDR1 and CDR2 (germline): MDHEN, SYDVKM. Germline trimming cut 8 bases from V and 1 base from J; bases unmatched to any gene: 15. The CDR3 sequence is 17 residues long. The CDR3 sequence is CASLPQPGQGFSYEQYF. In DNA, the CDR3 is TGTGCCAGCTTACCTCAACCGGGACAGGGATTTTCCTACGAGCAGTACTTC.